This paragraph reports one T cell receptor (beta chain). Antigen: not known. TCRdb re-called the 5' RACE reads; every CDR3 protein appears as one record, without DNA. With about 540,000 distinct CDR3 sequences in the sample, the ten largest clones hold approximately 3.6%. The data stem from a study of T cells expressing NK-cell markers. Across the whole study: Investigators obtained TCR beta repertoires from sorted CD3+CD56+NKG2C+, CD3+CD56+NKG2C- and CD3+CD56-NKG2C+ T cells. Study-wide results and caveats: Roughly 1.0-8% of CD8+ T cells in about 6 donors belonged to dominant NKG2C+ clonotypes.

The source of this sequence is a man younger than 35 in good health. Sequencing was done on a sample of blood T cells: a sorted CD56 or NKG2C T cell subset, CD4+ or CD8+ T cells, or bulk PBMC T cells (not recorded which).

The CDR3 sequence: CASSQEVPGDTDTQYF. The chain joins TRBV4-2 to TRBJ2-3; TCRdb designates TRBD2, a call that cannot be tested without DNA. This CDR3 has 16 amino acids. The V gene's germline CDR1 is LGHNA and CDR2 YNFKEQ.